At least ten counts were recorded for the clone carrying this TCR beta chain. Its antigen is unknown. This record belongs to a study of early T cells in non-severe SARS-CoV-2 infection. The wider study: With bulk RNA from unsorted whole blood as input, sequencing yielded unpaired chains.

Attached unique molecular identifiers marked individual cDNA molecules. Using its own MiXCR run on the 5' RACE reads, TCRdb lists one record per CDR3 protein. Found here are about 71,000 distinct CDR3 sequences, roughly 12% of them singletons; the top ten hold 2.5% to 3.5%. Study-wide results and limits: Matching with VDJdb favored anti-spike CD8 responses (missing private and CD4 specificities).

CDR1 is SGHVS and CDR2 is FQNEAQ in the germline V gene. The CDR3 is 13 residues long. Trimming stripped 4 bases from V and 4 bases from J, with 9 bases between. The TCR was taken from an adult who was a healthcare worker with PCR-confirmed SARS-CoV-2 infection or an uninfected control (not recorded which). The sequenced sample was whole blood, obtained at baseline. This chain joins TRBV7-8 and TRBJ2-3; D unclear. The CDR3 loop reads CASSSSTADTQYF. CDR3 nucleotides: TGTGCCAGCAGCTCCTCAACGGCAGATACGCAGTATTTT.